This passage covers 7 T cell receptor beta chains from one sample sequenced in a study of T-cell reconstitution after alpha-beta-depleted transplantation in children. During its preparation, the TCRbeta library received unique molecular identifiers. One entry per CDR3 protein, called by TCRdb with MiXCR from the PCR reads. There are around 370,000 distinct CDR3 sequences in the sample; under 13% occur only once, and 2% to 2.5% lies in the top ten. This specimen was PBMCs from the stem cell graft donor, taken from the stem cell graft. The source of these receptors is a human donor who donated a stem cell graft to a child with acute lymphoblastic leukemia.

The chain is built from TRBV20-1 and TRBJ2-2; D is tentatively TRBD1 or TRBD2 (5 bases each). Germline V gene lookup returns CDR1 DFQATT and CDR2 SNEGSKA (reference sequence). V lost 5 bases and J 3 bases, leaving 16 bases between the germline ends. The CDR3 is made up of 15 amino acids. For the CDR3, the DNA is TGCAGTGCTCTGGACGGGGCATCGTACACCGGGGAGCTGTTTTTT. Protein sequence: CSALDGASYTGELFF.

In this sample, this clonotype turned up a few times. The genes are TRBV5-1 and TRBJ2-7, with 9 bases lining up with TRBD1. V lost 1 base, J lost 3 bases, and 8 bases stayed unmatched. CDR3 length: 16 amino acids. Germline-derived CDR1 and CDR2 are SGHRS and YFSETQ. CDR3 nucleotide sequence: TGCGCCAGCAGCTTGTTGGGGACAGGGTATGGCTACGAGCAGTACTTC. Translating gives CASSLLGTGYGYEQYF.

Points on this clonotype: One end of the junction is discordant with germline, which a read error may explain. The chain carries TRBV19 and TRBJ2-1; D could derive from TRBD1 or TRBD2 (6 bases each). In germline, CDR1 is LNHDA, CDR2 SQIVND (reference sequence). This CDR3 is 22 amino acids long. CDR3 nucleotide sequence: TGTGCCAGTAGTATAGGGGGGGCCCTTGCTATCCTAGGCCCCTACCTTTACACTGAGCAGTTCTTC. As protein: CASSIGGALAILGPYLYTEQFF.

CDR3 DNA: TGTGCCAGCAGGAGGGGGCTGGAGACCCAGTACTTC. Protein product: CASRRGLETQYF. V usage is TRBV28 and J usage is TRBJ2-5, with 7 bases aligning to TRBD1. The germline CDR1 and CDR2 sequences are MDHEN and SYDVKM. This CDR3 has 12 residues. Unmatched junction bases numbered 3, after V lost 6 bases and J lost 5 bases.

This clonotype occurred many times. The chain couples TRBV7-6 to TRBJ2-6; 7 bases line up with TRBD1. CDR1 is SGHVS and CDR2 is FNYEAQ in the germline V gene. The CDR3 covers 19 residues. V lost 1 base to trimming and J lost 0 bases; unmatched junction nucleotides: 9. The CDR3 sequence is CASSLDYRTGPSGANVLTF. CDR3 bases: TGTGCCAGCAGCTTAGATTACAGGACAGGCCCCTCTGGGGCCAACGTCCTGACTTTC. The full variable domain, its missing parts supplied by reference TRBV7-6 and TRBJ2-6, is GAGVSQSPRYKVTKRGQDVALRCDPISGHVSLYWYRQALGQGPEFLTYFNYEAQQDKSGLPNDRFSAERPEGSISTLTIQRTEQRDSAMYRCASSLDYRTGPSGANVLTFGAGSRLTVL.

This clonotype came up a few times. This rearrangement joins TRBV11-2 to TRBJ2-1; D call uncertain. V was trimmed by 5 bases and J by 6 bases, leaving 11 bases between them. Per the germline V gene, CDR1 is SGHAT and CDR2 is FQNNGV. The CDR3 totals 13 residues. As DNA, the CDR3 is TGTGCCAGCAGCCCCGATTGGCTCAATGAGCAGTTCTTC. Residues: CASSPDWLNEQFF.

J is TRBJ2-1 and V is TRBV12-3 or TRBV12-4; weak D call: TRBD2 (6 bases). V lost 1 base and J lost 7, with 14 bases in between. The CDR3 has 15 amino acids. CDR3 residues: CASSLGTGVGNEQFF. The CDR3 DNA follows: TGTGCCAGCAGTTTAGGGACGGGAGTGGGAAATGAGCAGTTCTTC.